Included here is one T cell receptor beta chain sequence, with context. Its antigen is not identified. The data are from a study of cytomegalovirus exposure and HLA in healthy donors. Regarding the study as a whole: The study listed 150 to 200 cytomegalovirus-associated TCR beta chains. Per a prior analysis, the majority of TCR beta V segments were productive roughly 87% or roughly 30% of the time. Association of a missense DCLRE1C variant with TCR beta V- and J-gene trimming was reported in a later analysis.

The primer mix had 60 Vbeta and 13 Jbeta primers. This table comes from immunoSEQ multiplex PCR, and its TCRdb copy is limited to in-frame clones, with some not included. Of almost 200,000 clones detected, roughly 85% appear once; the ten largest clones hold around 4.3%. From germline, CDR1 is MNHNS and CDR2 SASEGT. V lost 5 bases and J 4 bases, leaving 18 bases between the germline ends. The length of the CDR3 is 15 residues. The V gene is TRBV6-1, the J gene TRBJ2-7, with no clear D. The sample was PBMCs. This clonotype was obtained from a woman in her twenties or thirties in good health and CMV-seropositive. This CDR3 reads CASSSYRAPTYEQYF. The CDR3 DNA reads as TGTGCCAGCAGTTCCTACAGAGCTCCAACGTACGAGCAGTACTTC.